This T cell receptor (beta chain) was found in a study of T-cell reconstitution after alpha-beta-depleted transplantation in children. Unique molecular identifiers were incorporated when the TCRbeta library was constructed. TCRdb ran MiXCR on the PCR reads and lists one entry per CDR3 protein. Found here are 350,000 to 450,000 distinct CDR3 sequences, 13% of them singletons; the top ten hold approximately 4.3%. Trimming cost V 4 bases and J 9 bases, with 12 bases left between them. There are 12 residues in the CDR3. V gene TRBV12-3 or TRBV12-4 combines with J gene TRBJ1-1, with D uncertain. The sample consisted of PBMCs, taken from the stem cell graft. This TCR was recovered from a human donor who donated a stem cell graft to a child with Fanconi anemia. This CDR3 reads CASSWPAGKAFF. The CDR3 region has the DNA TGTGCCAGCAGTTGGCCAGCGGGGAAAGCTTTCTTT.